This T cell receptor beta chain derives from a study of CXCR3-negative and CXCR3-positive naive CD8 T cells. CD8+ T cell subsets were each sorted in triplicate, about 290,000 cells apiece. Naive CD8+ T lymphocytes were specified as CD45RO-CCR7+CD27+CD95-. As for this clonotype: Its antigen is not identified.

Germline lookup yields CDR1 SGHVS and CDR2 FNYEAQ. The CDR3 totals 13 residues. The libraries of TRB cDNA were prepared using 5' RACE with UMI labels. TCRdb reworked the 5' RACE reads into one entry per CDR3 protein, no DNA. This repertoire includes under 85,000 distinct CDR3 sequences. Study-level findings and limits: Both naive subsets had comparably high diversity; memory CD8+ cells much lower. Higher TRB CDR3 hydrophobicity marked CXCR3-positive naive cells relative to CXCR3-negative naive cells.

The chain couples TRBV7-6 to TRBJ2-3. The source material was naive CXCR3- CD8+ T cells from blood. Subset of the sample: CD45RO-CCR7+CD27+CD95- naive CD8+ T cells lacking CXCR3 (TNR3-). The TCR sequence derives from a human donor in good health. Some clones in this sample may be carry-over from other donors' samples. The CDR3: CASSLVEEDTQYF. The variable domain in full, with the rest retrieved from reference TRBV7-6 and TRBJ2-3, is GAGVSQSPRYKVTKRGQDVALRCDPISGHVSLYWYRQALGQGPEFLTYFNYEAQQDKSGLPNDRFSAERPEGSISTLTIQRTEQRDSAMYRCASSLVEEDTQYFGPGTRLTVL.